This TCR beta chain was observed in a study of PD-1 blockade in classical Hodgkin lymphoma. Study findings and constraints: Similar baseline diversity was found in complete responders and newly diagnosed patients. Healthy donors were reported to have higher baseline TCR diversity than newly diagnosed patients.

Measured with immunoSEQ multiplex PCR; TCRdb has only the in-frame clones, and not every one. The table has approximately 13,000 clones, about four fifths seen once; the top ten hold under 30%. Every patient experienced relapse after autologous stem cell transplantation, and brentuximab vedotin exposure varied. V shed 2 bases and J shed 2 bases, with 19 bases lying between them. This CDR3 has 17 residues. The germline gives CDR1 SGHVS, CDR2 FQNEAQ. As for this clone: Its antigen remains unknown.

This TCR was recovered from a human donor with classical Hodgkin lymphoma. The sequenced sample was peripheral blood mononuclear cells (PBMCs), obtained at baseline. This rearrangement joins TRBV7-8 to TRBJ2-7, with a possible D match to TRBD1 (5 bases). The CDR3 bases are TGTGCCAGCAGCTTATCATATTGGCAGGGCGACCCCTACGAGCAGTACTTC. It yields the protein CASSLSYWQGDPYEQYF.